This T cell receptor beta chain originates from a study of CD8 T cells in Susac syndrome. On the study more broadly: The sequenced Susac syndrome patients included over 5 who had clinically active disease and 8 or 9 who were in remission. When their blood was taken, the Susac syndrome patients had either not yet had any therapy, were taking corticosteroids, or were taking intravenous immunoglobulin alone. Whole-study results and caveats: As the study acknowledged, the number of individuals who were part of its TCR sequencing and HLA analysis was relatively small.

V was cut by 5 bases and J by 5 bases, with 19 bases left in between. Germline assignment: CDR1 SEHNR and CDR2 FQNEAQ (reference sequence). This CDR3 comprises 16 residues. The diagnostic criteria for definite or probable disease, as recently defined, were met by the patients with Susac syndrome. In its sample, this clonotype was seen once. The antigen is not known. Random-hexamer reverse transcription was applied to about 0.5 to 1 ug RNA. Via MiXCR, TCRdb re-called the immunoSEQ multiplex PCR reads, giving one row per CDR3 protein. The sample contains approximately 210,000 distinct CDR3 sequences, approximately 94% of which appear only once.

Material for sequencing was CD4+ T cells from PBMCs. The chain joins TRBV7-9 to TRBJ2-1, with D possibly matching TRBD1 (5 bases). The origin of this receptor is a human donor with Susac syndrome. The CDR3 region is CASSPSLRKTDNEQFF. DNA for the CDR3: TGTGCCAGCAGCCCTAGTCTAAGAAAGACAGACAATGAGCAGTTCTTC.